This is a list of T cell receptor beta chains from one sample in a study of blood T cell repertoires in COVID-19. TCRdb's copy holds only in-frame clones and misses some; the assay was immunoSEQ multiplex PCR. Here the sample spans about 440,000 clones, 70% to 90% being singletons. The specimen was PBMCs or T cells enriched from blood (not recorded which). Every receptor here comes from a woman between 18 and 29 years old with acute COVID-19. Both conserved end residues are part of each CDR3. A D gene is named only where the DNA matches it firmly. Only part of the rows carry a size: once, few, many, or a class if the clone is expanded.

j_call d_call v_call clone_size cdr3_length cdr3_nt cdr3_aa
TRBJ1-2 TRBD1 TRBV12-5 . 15 TGTGCTAGTGGTTTGGAGACCGGGACAGGGGATGGCTACACCTTC CASGLETGTGDGYTF
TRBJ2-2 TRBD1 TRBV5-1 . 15 TGCGCCAGCAGCTTGGCGACAGGGACCACCGGGGAGCTGTTTTTT CASSLATGTTGELFF
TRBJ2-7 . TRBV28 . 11 TGTGCCAGCAGCGGCGGGTACGAGCAGTACTTC CASSGGYEQYF
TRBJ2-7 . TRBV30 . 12 TGTGCCTGGAGTAGTAGCTCCTACGAGCAGTACTTC CAWSSSSYEQYF
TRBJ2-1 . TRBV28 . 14 TGTGCCAGCAGTACGTGGGGGCGCGACAGTGAGCAGTTCTTC CASSTWGRDSEQFF
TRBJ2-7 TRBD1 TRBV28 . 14 TGTGCCAGCAGGGGAACAGGGGGCACCTACGAGCAGTACTTC CASRGTGGTYEQYF
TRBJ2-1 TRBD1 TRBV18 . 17 TGTGCCAGCTCACCACCCTCCAAAGGACAGGGGGTACATGAGCAGTTCTTC CASSPPSKGQGVHEQFF
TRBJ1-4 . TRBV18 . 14 TGTGCCAGCTCACCAATACAAGGGGTTGAAAAACTGTTTTTT CASSPIQGVEKLFF
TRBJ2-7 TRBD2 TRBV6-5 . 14 TGTGCCAGCAGGCGGACTAGCGGAGTTTACGAGCAGTACTTC CASRRTSGVYEQYF
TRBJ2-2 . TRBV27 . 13 TGTGCCAGCAGATACAGGGACACCGGGGAGCTGTTTTTT CASRYRDTGELFF
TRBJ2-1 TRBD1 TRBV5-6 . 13 TGTGCCAGCAGGGGACAGGTATACAATGAGCAGTTCTTC CASRGQVYNEQFF
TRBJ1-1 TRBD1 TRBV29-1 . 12 TGCAGCGTCGCTAAAACAGGGGCTGAAGCTTTCTTT CSVAKTGAEAFF
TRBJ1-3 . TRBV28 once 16 TGTGCCAGCAGTCCCGGGGGGGCCAGTTCTGGAAACACCATATATTTT CASSPGGASSGNTIYF
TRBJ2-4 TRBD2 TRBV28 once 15 TGTGCCAGCTCCTCACTAGCGGGAGCTACAAACATTCAGTACTTC CASSSLAGATNIQYF
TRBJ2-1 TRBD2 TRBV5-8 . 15 TGTGCCAGCAGCCTTACAGGACTAGCGACCGATGAGCAGTTCTTC CASSLTGLATDEQFF
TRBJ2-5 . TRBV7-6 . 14 TGTGCCAGCAGCTTTCCGGGGTGGCGAGAGACCCAGTACTTC CASSFPGWRETQYF
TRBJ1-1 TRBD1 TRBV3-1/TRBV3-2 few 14 TGTGCCAGCAGCCAAGTGGGACAGGGTGGATCAGCTTTCTTT CASSQVGQGGSAFF
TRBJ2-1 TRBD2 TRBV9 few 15 TGTGCCAGCAGCGTTACCGGGACTACAAGCGGCGAGCAGTTCTTC CASSVTGTTSGEQFF
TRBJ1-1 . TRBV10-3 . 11 TGTGCCACCACCAGGGACACTGAAGCTTTCTTT CATTRDTEAFF
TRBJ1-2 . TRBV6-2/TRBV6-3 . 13 TGTGCCAGCAGCCACAGGGATGGCAATGGCTACACCTTC CASSHRDGNGYTF
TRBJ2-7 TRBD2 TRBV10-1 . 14 TGCGCCAGCAGCGGGACTAGCGGGAGCTACGAGCAGTACTTC CASSGTSGSYEQYF
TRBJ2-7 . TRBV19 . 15 TGTGCCAGTAGTAAAATTGGACAGATCTTCTACGAGCAGTACTTC CASSKIGQIFYEQYF
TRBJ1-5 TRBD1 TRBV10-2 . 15 TGCGCCAGCAGTGATCGGGACAGGGGAGTTCAGCCCCAGCATTTT CASSDRDRGVQPQHF
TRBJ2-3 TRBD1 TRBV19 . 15 TGTGCCAGTATGGTGTCGACAGGGGTCACAGATACGCAGTATTTT CASMVSTGVTDTQYF
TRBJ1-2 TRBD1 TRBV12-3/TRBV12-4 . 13 TGTGCCAGCAGTGGCCAGGGGGTGGGGGGCTACACCTTC CASSGQGVGGYTF
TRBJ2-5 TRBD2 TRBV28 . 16 TGTGCCAGCAGTTTTGGTAGCGGGACCTCGGTGGAGACCCAGTACTTC CASSFGSGTSVETQYF
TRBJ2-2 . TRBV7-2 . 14 TGTGCCAGCAGCTTAGTAGAGAACACCGGGGAGCTGTTTTTT CASSLVENTGELFF
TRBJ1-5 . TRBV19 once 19 TGTGCCAGTAGTATTACCCGAAGGACAGCCCAGAGGGGCAATCAGCCCCAGCATTTT CASSITRRTAQRGNQPQHF
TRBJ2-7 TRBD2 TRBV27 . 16 TGTGCCAGCAGTTTGTTATGGGCGGGAGGCCCTTGGGAGCAGTACTTC CASSLLWAGGPWEQYF
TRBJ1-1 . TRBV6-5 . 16 TGTGCCAGCAGTTACTCGCGTAGGGCAGCAGGGCCTGAAGCTTTCTTT CASSYSRRAAGPEAFF
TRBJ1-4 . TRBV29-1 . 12 TGCAGCGTCCGGGATCCTAATGAAAAACTGTTTTTT CSVRDPNEKLFF
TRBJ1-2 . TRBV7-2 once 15 TGTGCCAGCAGCCCTGCGGGTCCCCTTAACTATGGCTACACCTTC CASSPAGPLNYGYTF
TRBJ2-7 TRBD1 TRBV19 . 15 TGTGCCAGTAGTCCGGGACAGAAAGCTTCCTTCGAGCAGTACTTC CASSPGQKASFEQYF
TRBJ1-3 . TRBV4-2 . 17 TGTGCCAGCAGCCAAAAACTGACAGAAAAGACTGGAAACACCATATATTTT CASSQKLTEKTGNTIYF
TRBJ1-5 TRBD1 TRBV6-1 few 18 TGTGCCAGCAGTGGGGACAGGGGGTCTCCTTATAGCAATCAGCCCCAGCATTTT CASSGDRGSPYSNQPQHF
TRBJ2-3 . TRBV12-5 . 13 TGTGCTAGCCGAGCACAGCTCACAGATACGCAGTATTTT CASRAQLTDTQYF
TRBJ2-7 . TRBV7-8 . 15 TGTGCCAGCAGCTTAGGTCAGGGTCAGACCTACGAGCAGTACTTC CASSLGQGQTYEQYF
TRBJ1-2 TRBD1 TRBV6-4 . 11 TGTGCCAGCAGTGGACAGGGGCGCTACACCTTC CASSGQGRYTF
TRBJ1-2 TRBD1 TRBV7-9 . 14 TGTGCCAGCAGCTATCAGGGGGAGGCGTCTGGCTACACCTTC CASSYQGEASGYTF
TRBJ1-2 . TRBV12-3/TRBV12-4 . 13 TGTGCCAGCAGTTTAGGACAGAACTATGGCTACACCTTC CASSLGQNYGYTF
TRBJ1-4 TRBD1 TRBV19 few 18 TGTGCCAGTAGTATGCCCCGACAGGGGTTTTCCGATAATGAAAAACTGTTTTTT CASSMPRQGFSDNEKLFF
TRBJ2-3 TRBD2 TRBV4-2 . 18 TGTGCCAGCAGCCAAGATCTAGCGGGGGCGACGAGCACAGATACGCAGTATTTT CASSQDLAGATSTDTQYF
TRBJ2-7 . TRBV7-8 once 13 TGTGCCAGCAGCCTCACTCCCCTTTACGAGCAGTACTTC CASSLTPLYEQYF
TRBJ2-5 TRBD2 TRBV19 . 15 TGTGCCAGTAGTACACCGGGACTAGCCCAAGAGACCCAGTACTTC CASSTPGLAQETQYF
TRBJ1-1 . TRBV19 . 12 TGTGCCATCCGGACGGGGGATACTGAAGCTTTCTTT CAIRTGDTEAFF
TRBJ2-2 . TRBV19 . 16 TGTGCCAGTAGTATCTCGTCGACAGAAAACACCGGGGAGCTGTTTTTT CASSISSTENTGELFF
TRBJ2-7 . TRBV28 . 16 TGTGCCAGCAGTTTGACTTCAAAGGGTCGGCAGGGCGAGCAGTACTTC CASSLTSKGRQGEQYF
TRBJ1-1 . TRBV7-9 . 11 TGTGCCAGCAGCTTAGTTAGAGGAGCTTTCTTT CASSLVRGAFF
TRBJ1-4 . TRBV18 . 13 TGTGCCAGCTCACGCGGATCTAATGAAAAACTGTTTTTT CASSRGSNEKLFF
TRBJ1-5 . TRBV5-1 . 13 TGCGCCAGCAGCTTTGACAGAGATCAGCCCCAGCATTTT CASSFDRDQPQHF
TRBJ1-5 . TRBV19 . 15 TGTGCCAGTAAAATGTCCCAAGCTAGCAATCAGCCCCAGCATTTT CASKMSQASNQPQHF
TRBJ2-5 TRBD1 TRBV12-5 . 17 TGTGCTAGTGGTTTGTTCCGGGACAGAGATATTCAAGAGACCCAGTACTTC CASGLFRDRDIQETQYF
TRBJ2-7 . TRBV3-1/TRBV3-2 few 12 TGTGCCAGCAGCTCTCGAAGGGGTGAGCAGTACTTC CASSSRRGEQYF
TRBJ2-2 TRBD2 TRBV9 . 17 TGTGCCAGCAGCGTAGTTCCTAGCGGGATTAGCACCGGGGAGCTGTTTTTT CASSVVPSGISTGELFF
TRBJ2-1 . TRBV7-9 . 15 TGTGCCAGTACTAAGCAGGGGATGTCCTACAATGAGCAGTTCTTC CASTKQGMSYNEQFF
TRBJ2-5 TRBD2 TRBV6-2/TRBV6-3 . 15 TGTGCCAGCAGCCATAGCGGGGGGGCAAGGGAGACCCAGTACTTC CASSHSGGARETQYF